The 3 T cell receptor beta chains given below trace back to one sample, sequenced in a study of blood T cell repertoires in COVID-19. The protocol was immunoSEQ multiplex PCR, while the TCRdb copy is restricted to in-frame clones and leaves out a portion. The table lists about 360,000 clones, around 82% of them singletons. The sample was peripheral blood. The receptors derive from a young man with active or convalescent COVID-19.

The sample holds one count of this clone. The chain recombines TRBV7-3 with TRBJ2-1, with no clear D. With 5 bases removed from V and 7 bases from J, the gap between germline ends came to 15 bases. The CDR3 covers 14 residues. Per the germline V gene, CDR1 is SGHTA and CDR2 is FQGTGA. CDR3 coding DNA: TGTGCCAGCAGCCCCACCAGCGCCGGGAATGAGCAGTTCTTC. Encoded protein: CASSPTSAGNEQFF. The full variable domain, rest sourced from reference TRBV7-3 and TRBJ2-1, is GAGVSQTPSNKVTEKGKYVELRCDPISGHTALYWYRQSLGQGPEFLIYFQGTGAADDSGLPNDRFFAVRPEGSVSTLKIQRTERGDSAVYLCASSPTSAGNEQFFGPGTRLTVL.

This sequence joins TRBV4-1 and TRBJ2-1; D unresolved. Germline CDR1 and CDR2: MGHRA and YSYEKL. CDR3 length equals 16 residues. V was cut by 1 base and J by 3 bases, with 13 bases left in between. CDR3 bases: TGCGCCAGCAGCCAAGGTCGCGGTTTACGCTACAATGAGCAGTTCTTC. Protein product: CASSQGRGLRYNEQFF.

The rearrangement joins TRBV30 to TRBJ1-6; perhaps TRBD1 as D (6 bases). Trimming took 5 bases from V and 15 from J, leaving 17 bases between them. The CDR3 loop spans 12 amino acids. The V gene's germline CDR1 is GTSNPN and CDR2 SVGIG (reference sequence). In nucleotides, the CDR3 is TGTGCCTGGGGAGAGGGGGACCCTCACCTCCACTTT. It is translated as CAWGEGDPHLHF.